These T cell receptor beta chains were read from a single sample in a study of control samples from healthy donors and cancer patients. The table came from immunoSEQ multiplex PCR; TCRdb's copy has only in-frame clones and leaves some out. Among about 150,000 clones, more than 85% were seen once, and the ten largest hold roughly 5.5%. The material sequenced was blood. These receptors came from a man between 18 and 35 years old in good health. The CDR3 runs from the conserved cysteine through the conserved F or W. A D gene is named only where the DNA matches it firmly. A row's size may be missing; if present it is once, few, many or a size class.

d_gene | j_gene | v_gene | abundance | CDR3aa | CDR3nt
NA | TRBJ1-4 | TRBV13 | NA | CASSLAPGTDEKLFF | TGTGCCAGCAGCTTAGCCCCGGGGACTGATGAAAAACTGTTTTTT
NA | TRBJ2-1 | TRBV29-1 | NA | CSVETPGSYNEQFF | TGCAGCGTTGAAACCCCAGGGAGTTACAATGAGCAGTTCTTC
NA | TRBJ2-2 | TRBV7-7 | NA | CASSLLGRNTGELFF | TGTGCTAGCAGCTTACTCGGGAGGAACACCGGGGAGCTGTTTTTT
NA | TRBJ1-3 | TRBV2 | NA | CASSEVLLSGNTIYF | TGTGCCAGCAGTGAGGTACTGCTCTCTGGAAACACCATATATTTT
TRBD1 | TRBJ1-6 | TRBV7-7 | NA | CASSLDRGSPLHF | TGTGCTAGCAGCTTAGACAGGGGTTCACCCCTCCACTTT
NA | TRBJ1-6 | TRBV27 | NA | CASNLRGSGNSPLHF | TGTGCCAGCAACCTCCGGGGGTCGGGGAATTCACCCCTCCACTTT
NA | TRBJ1-3 | TRBV6-4 | NA | CASLNTIYF | TGTGCCAGCCTAAACACCATATATTTT
NA | TRBJ1-1 | TRBV6-5 | NA | CASHLTANTEAFF | TGTGCCAGCCACCTAACAGCGAACACTGAAGCTTTCTTT
NA | TRBJ2-7 | TRBV5-1 | once | CASSLGYEQYF | TGCGCCAGCAGCTTGGGGTACGAGCAGTACTTC
NA | TRBJ1-3 | TRBV28 | NA | CASRFGGSSGNTIYF | TGTGCCAGCAGGTTCGGCGGGAGCTCTGGAAACACCATATATTTT
TRBD1 | TRBJ2-5 | TRBV18 | NA | CASSPTGFKETQYF | TGTGCCAGCTCACCGACAGGGTTTAAAGAGACCCAGTACTTC
TRBD2 | TRBJ2-7 | TRBV4-1 | once | CASSQTTLAGGVYEQYF | TGCGCCAGCAGCCAAACCACCCTAGCGGGAGGTGTCTACGAGCAGTACTTC
TRBD1 | TRBJ2-5 | TRBV4-1 | NA | CASSQGAGQGVGETQYF | TGCGCCAGCAGCCAAGGGGCGGGACAGGGAGTAGGAGAGACCCAGTACTTC
NA | TRBJ2-7 | TRBV10-2 | NA | CASSDWAYEQYF | TGCGCCAGCAGCGACTGGGCCTACGAGCAGTACTTC
TRBD2 | TRBJ2-7 | TRBV5-1 | NA | CASSLLSGTSYEQYF | TGCGCCAGCAGCTTACTAAGCGGGACTTCCTACGAGCAGTACTTC
NA | TRBJ2-6 | TRBV4-3 | NA | CASSQFSGANVLTF | TGCGCCAGCAGCCAATTCTCTGGGGCCAACGTCCTGACTTTC
NA | TRBJ2-7 | TRBV7-2 | NA | CASSLPARHERGYEQYF | TGTGCCAGCAGCTTACCTGCCAGACACGAGCGCGGTTACGAGCAGTACTTC
NA | TRBJ1-4 | TRBV7-9 | NA | CASSLAQGDEKLFF | TGTGCCAGCAGCTTAGCGCAGGGCGATGAAAAACTGTTTTTT
NA | TRBJ1-5 | TRBV6-5 | NA | CASSGGHYQPQHF | TGTGCCAGCAGCGGGGGGCATTATCAGCCCCAGCATTTT
NA | TRBJ1-6 | TRBV27 | NA | CASSLASRSPLHF | TGTGCCAGCAGTTTGGCTTCGAGGTCACCCCTCCACTTT
NA | TRBJ1-1 | TRBV4-1 | NA | CASSQHVGTAEAFF | TGCGCCAGCAGCCAGCATGTCGGGACCGCTGAAGCTTTCTTT
NA | TRBJ1-5 | TRBV6-6 | NA | CASSWKGEYQPQHF | TGTGCCAGCAGTTGGAAAGGGGAGTATCAGCCCCAGCATTTT
NA | TRBJ2-3 | TRBV3-1/TRBV3-2 | NA | CASSQDLKGTQYF | TGTGCCAGCAGCCAAGATCTTAAGGGTACGCAGTATTTT
NA | TRBJ1-5 | TRBV20-1 | NA | CSASTQGNSNQPQHF | TGCAGTGCTAGTACTCAGGGTAATAGCAATCAGCCCCAGCATTTT
NA | TRBJ1-5 | TRBV19 | NA | CASRLDNQPQHF | TGTGCCAGTCGCCTTGACAATCAGCCCCAGCATTTT
NA | TRBJ1-4 | TRBV19 | NA | CASSTRRANEKLFF | TGTGCCAGTAGTACCAGAAGAGCTAATGAAAAACTGTTTTTT
NA | TRBJ2-7 | TRBV7-2 | once | CASSPIPRQLYEQYF | TGTGCCAGCAGCCCGATTCCCCGACAGTTATACGAGCAGTACTTC
TRBD1 | TRBJ1-4 | TRBV7-8 | NA | CASSSLPPTGSGEKLFF | TGTGCCAGCAGCTCCCTCCCCCCGACAGGGTCTGGTGAAAAACTGTTTTTT
NA | TRBJ2-2 | TRBV7-8 | NA | CASSLGTDTGELFF | TGTGCCAGCAGCTTAGGTACGGACACCGGGGAGCTGTTTTTT
NA | TRBJ1-1 | TRBV4-1 | NA | CASSRKTGHNTEAFF | TGCGCCAGCAGCCGAAAGACAGGCCACAACACTGAAGCTTTCTTT
NA | TRBJ2-7 | TRBV5-8 | NA | CASSLRLAYEQYF | TGTGCCAGCAGCTTGAGACTCGCCTACGAGCAGTACTTC
NA | TRBJ1-5 | TRBV28 | NA | CASSKIFSSNQPQHF | TGTGCCAGCAGTAAGATCTTCTCTAGCAATCAGCCCCAGCATTTT
NA | TRBJ1-1 | TRBV15 | NA | CATRAPPGAEAFF | TGTGCCACCAGAGCCCCTCCCGGCGCTGAAGCTTTCTTT
TRBD1 | TRBJ2-6 | TRBV4-3 | NA | CASSPHRGSGANVLTF | TGCGCCAGCAGCCCACACAGGGGTTCTGGGGCCAACGTCCTGACTTTC
TRBD1 | TRBJ1-4 | TRBV19 | NA | CASSQTGVGEKLFF | TGTGCCAGTAGCCAGACAGGGGTTGGTGAAAAACTGTTTTTT
TRBD2 | TRBJ2-5 | TRBV7-2 | NA | CASSLYLVPSGRAGETQYF | TGTGCCAGCAGCTTATATTTAGTGCCTAGCGGGAGGGCCGGAGAGACCCAGTACTTC
NA | TRBJ2-7 | TRBV19 | NA | CASSTPGSYEQYF | TGTGCCAGTAGTACGCCCGGCTCCTACGAGCAGTACTTC
TRBD1 | TRBJ2-4 | TRBV5-1 | NA | CASSLGTGLNIQYF | TGCGCCAGCAGCTTGGGGACAGGGTTAAACATTCAGTACTTC
TRBD2 | TRBJ2-1 | TRBV11-3 | NA | CASSLVLAGWHDEQFF | TGTGCCAGCAGCTTAGTACTAGCGGGTTGGCACGATGAGCAGTTCTTC